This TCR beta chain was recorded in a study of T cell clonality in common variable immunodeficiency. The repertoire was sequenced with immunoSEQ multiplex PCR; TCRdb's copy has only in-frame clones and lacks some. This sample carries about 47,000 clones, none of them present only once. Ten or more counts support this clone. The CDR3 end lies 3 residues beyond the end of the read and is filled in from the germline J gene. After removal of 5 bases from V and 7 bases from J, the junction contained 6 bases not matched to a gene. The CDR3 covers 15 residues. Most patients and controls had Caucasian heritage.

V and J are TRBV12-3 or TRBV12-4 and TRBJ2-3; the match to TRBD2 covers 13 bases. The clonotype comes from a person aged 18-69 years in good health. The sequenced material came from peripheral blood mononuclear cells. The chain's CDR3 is CASSTWTSGRHTQYF. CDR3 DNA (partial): TGTGCCAGCAGTACCTGGACTAGCGGGAGACATACG.